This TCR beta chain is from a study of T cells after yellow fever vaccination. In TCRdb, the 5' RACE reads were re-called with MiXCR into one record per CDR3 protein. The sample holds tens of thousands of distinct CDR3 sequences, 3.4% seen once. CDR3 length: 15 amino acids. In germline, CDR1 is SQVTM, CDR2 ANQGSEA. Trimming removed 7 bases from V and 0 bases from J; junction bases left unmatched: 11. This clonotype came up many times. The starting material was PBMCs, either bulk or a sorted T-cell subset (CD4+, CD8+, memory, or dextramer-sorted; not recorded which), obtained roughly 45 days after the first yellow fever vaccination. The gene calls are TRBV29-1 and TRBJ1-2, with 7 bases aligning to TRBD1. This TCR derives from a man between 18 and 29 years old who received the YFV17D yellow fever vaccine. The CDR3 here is CSAEGFRGANYGYTF. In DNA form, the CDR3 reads TGCAGCGCCGAAGGGTTCAGGGGGGCTAACTATGGCTACACCTTC.